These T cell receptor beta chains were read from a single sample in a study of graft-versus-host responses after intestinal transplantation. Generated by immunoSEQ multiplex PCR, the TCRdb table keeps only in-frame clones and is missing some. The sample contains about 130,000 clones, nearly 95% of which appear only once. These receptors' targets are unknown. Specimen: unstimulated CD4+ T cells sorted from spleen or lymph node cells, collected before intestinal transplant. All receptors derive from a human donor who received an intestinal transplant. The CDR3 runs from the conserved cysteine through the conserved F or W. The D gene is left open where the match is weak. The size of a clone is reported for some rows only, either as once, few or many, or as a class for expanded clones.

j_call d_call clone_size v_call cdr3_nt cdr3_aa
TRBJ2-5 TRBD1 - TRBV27 TGTGCCAGCAGTTTAAGACAGGGGGCGCGGGCGGAGACCCAGTACTTC CASSLRQGARAETQYF
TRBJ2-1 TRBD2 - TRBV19 TGTGCCAGTAGTATGCGACTAGCGGGGGGGTCAAACAATGAGCAGTTCTTC CASSMRLAGGSNNEQFF
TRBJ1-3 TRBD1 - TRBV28 TGTGCCACACGACGGGGACAGGGGGCGAAGGGAAACACCATATATTTT CATRRGQGAKGNTIYF
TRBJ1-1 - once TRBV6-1 TGTGCCAGCAGAAGGCTTCAGAACACTGAAGCTTTCTTT CASRRLQNTEAFF
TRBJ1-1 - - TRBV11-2 TGTGCCAGCAGCCTGAAAGGGGTTTTGAACACTGAAGCTTTCTTT CASSLKGVLNTEAFF
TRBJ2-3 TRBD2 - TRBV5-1 TGCGCCAGCAGCCCAGGGATTAGCGGGAGGAGCACAGATACGCAGTATTTT CASSPGISGRSTDTQYF
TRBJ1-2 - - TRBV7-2 TGTGCCAGCAGCTTAGCACCGACCTATGGCTACACCTTC CASSLAPTYGYTF
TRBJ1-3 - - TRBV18 TGTGCCAGCTCACGAAGAGAGATGACGGCTTATTCCTCTGGAAACACCATATATTTT CASSRREMTAYSSGNTIYF
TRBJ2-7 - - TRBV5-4 TGTGCCAGCAGCTTCGACGGGGGCGGAACGTACGAGCAGTACTTC CASSFDGGGTYEQYF
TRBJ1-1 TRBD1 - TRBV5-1 TGCGCCTCCTACGCCGGGACAGGCGCGAACACTGAAGCTTTCTTT CASYAGTGANTEAFF
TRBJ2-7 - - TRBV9 TGTGCCAGCAGCGTAGGAAGCAGTTACGAGCAGTCCTTC CASSVGSSYEQSF
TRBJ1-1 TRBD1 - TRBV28 TGTGCCAGCAAGAAACCGGGACAGGGGTTCACTGAAGCTTTCTTT CASKKPGQGFTEAFF
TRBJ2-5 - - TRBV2 TGTGCCAGCAGCGATAGAGGGGTTTTCGAGACCCAGTACTTC CASSDRGVFETQYF
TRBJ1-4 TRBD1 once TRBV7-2 TGTGCCAGCAGCCCACGGGTGGGGTACAGGGGGAGAGAAAAACTGTTTTTT CASSPRVGYRGREKLFF
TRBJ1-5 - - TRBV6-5 TGTGCCAGCAGTCTCAGGGGTAATCAGCCCCAGCATTTT CASSLRGNQPQHF
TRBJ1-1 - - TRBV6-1 TGTGCCAGATCAGTGACTGGCGTCATGAACACTGAAGCTTTCTTT CARSVTGVMNTEAFF
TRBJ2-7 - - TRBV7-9 TGTGCCAGCAGTCCGAGCCCCCGAAGCTCCTACGAGCAGTACTTC CASSPSPRSSYEQYF
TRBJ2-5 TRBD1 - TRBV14 TGTGCCAGCAGCCCCTGGACAGGGAAGAGATCAGGAGAGACCCAGTACTTC CASSPWTGKRSGETQYF
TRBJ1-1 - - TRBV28 TGTGCCAGCAGACCTCACGGGGCGAGCCTGCAAGCTTTCTTT CASRPHGASLQAFF
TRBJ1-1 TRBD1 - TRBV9 TGTGCCAGCAGGGGGACAGGGGCCGCGGCTTTCTTT CASRGTGAAAFF
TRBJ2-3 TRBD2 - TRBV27 TGTGCCAGCAGTTCCCGACTAGCGGGAAACACAGATACGCAGTATTTT CASSSRLAGNTDTQYF
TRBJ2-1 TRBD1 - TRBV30 TGTGCCTGGAGAAGGGGACAGGGGGTTAATGAGCAGTTCTTC CAWRRGQGVNEQFF
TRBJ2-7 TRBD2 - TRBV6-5 TGTGCCAGCAGGCTGGGGGGGTCCGTCTACGAGCAGTACTTC CASRLGGSVYEQYF
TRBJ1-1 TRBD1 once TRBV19 TGTGCCAGTAGTTGGACAGGGGGCTTTAATGAAGCTTTCTTT CASSWTGGFNEAFF
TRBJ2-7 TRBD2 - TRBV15 TGTGCCACCAGCAGCGACCGGTATAATTCGGTGGGGCGGGAGGACGAGCAGTACTTC CATSSDRYNSVGREDEQYF
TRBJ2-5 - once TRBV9 TGTGCCAGCAGCGTAGAATCGAGGGGTCCCGCGGGGGAGACCCAGTACTTC CASSVESRGPAGETQYF
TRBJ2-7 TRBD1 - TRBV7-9 TGTGCCAGCAGCCCAGGGGACAGACCCCCTCGCGAGCAGTACTTC CASSPGDRPPREQYF
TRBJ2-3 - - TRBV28 TGTGCCAGCAGTTTGGGGACTTATACGCAGTATTTT CASSLGTYTQYF
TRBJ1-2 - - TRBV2 TGTGCCACCTCCCCGGGGCTCATGGATGGCTACACCTTC CATSPGLMDGYTF